This TCR beta chain was obtained from a study of chemoradiotherapy in HPV16-positive cancers. Regarding the study as a whole: Candidate HPV-specific clones and E7-related TCR motifs grew in tumor during treatment. Functional assays defining HPV-specific T cells used only a couple of HPV16-positive patients.

About this clone itself: Its antigen is unidentified.

Losses at the gene ends were 5 bases for V and 11 bases for J; bases not matched to a gene: 7. Germline V gene lookup returns CDR1 MNHEY and CDR2 SVGAGI. CDR3 length equals 14 residues. Generated by immunoSEQ multiplex PCR, the TCRdb table keeps only in-frame clones and is missing some. The table includes about 17,000 clones, 85% to 95% detected once. This clonotype originated in a human donor with HPV-associated anogenital cancer. The source material was blood, sampled from a patient who underwent chemoradiotherapy. V and J are TRBV6-5 and TRBJ1-6, with 9 bases matching TRBD1. CDR3 DNA sequence: TGTGCCAGCAGTCGGACAGGGGAAGGGCCACCCCTCCACTTT. Translating gives CASSRTGEGPPLHF.